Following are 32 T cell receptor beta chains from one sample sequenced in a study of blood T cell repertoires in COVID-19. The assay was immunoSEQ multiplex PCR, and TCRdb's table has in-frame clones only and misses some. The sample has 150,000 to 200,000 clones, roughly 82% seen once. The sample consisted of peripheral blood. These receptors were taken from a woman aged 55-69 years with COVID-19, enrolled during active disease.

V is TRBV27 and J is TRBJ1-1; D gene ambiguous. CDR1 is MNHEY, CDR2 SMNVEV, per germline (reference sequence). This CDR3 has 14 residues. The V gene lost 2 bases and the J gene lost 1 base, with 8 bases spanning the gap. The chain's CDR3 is CASSLRTANTEAFF. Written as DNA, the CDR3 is TGTGCCAGCAGTTTAAGAACAGCGAACACTGAAGCTTTCTTT.

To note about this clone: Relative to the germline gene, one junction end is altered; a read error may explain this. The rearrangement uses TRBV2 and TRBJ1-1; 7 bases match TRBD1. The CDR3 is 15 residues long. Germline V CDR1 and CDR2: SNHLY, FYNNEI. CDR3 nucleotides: TGTGCCAGCAGGGAAGACAGGGTGGTAAACACTGAAGCTTTCTTT. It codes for CASREDRVVNTEAFF. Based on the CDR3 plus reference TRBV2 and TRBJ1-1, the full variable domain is EPEVTQTPSHQVTQMGQEVILRCVPISNHLYFYWYRQILGQKVEFLVSFYNNEISEKSEIFDDQFSVERPDGSNFTLKIRSTKLEDSAMYFCASREDRVVNTEAFFGQGTRLTVV.

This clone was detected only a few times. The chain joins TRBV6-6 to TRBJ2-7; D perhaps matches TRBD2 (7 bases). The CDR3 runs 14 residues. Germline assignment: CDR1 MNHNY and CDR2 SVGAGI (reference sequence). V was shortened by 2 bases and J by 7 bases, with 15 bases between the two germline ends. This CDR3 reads CASSYLGGRGEQYF. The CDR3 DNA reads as TGTGCCAGCAGTTACCTCGGGGGGAGGGGGGAGCAGTACTTC.

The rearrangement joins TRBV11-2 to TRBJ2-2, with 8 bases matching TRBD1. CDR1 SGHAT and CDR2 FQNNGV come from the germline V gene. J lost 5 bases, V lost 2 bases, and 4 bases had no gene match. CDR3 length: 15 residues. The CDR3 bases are TGTGCCAGCAGCTTATCAGGGGGCGGTACCGGGGAGCTGTTTTTT. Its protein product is CASSLSGGGTGELFF.

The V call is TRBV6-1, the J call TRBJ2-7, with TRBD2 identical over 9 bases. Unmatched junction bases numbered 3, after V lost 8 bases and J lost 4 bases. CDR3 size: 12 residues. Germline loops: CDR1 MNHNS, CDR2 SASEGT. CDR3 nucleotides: TGTGCCAGCGGACTAGCGAATTACGAGCAGTACTTC. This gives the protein CASGLANYEQYF.

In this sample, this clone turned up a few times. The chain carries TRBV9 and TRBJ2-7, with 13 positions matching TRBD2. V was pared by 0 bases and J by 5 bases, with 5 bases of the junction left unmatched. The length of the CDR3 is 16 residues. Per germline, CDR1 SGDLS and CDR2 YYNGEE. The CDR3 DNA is TGTGCCAGCAGCGTAGGACTAGCGGGAGGTTTTCACGAGCAGTACTTC. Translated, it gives CASSVGLAGGFHEQYF.

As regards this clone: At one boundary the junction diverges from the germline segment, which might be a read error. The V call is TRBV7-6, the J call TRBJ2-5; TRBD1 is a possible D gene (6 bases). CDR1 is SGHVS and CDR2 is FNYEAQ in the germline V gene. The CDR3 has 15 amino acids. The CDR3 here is CASSFSPGTQVTQYF. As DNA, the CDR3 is TGTGCCAGCAGCTTTTCCCCAGGGACACAAGTGACCCAGTACTTC.

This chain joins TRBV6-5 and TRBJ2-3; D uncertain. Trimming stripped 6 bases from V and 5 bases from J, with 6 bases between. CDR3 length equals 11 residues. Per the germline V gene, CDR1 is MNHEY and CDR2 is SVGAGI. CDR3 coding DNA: TGTGCCAGCAGGAGAGAAGATACGCAGTATTTT. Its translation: CASRREDTQYF.

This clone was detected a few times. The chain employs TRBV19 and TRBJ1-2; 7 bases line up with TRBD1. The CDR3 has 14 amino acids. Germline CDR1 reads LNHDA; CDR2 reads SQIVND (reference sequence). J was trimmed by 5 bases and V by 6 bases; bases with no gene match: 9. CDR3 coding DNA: TGTGCCAGTAGCCAAATACAGGGGAGGTATGGCTACACCTTC. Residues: CASSQIQGRYGYTF.

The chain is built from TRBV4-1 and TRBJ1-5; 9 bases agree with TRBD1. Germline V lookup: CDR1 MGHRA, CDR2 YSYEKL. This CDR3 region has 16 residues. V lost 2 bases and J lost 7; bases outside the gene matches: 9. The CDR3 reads CASSQSQTGGEQPQHF. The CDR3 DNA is TGCGCCAGCAGCCAAAGCCAGACAGGGGGGGAGCAGCCCCAGCATTTT.

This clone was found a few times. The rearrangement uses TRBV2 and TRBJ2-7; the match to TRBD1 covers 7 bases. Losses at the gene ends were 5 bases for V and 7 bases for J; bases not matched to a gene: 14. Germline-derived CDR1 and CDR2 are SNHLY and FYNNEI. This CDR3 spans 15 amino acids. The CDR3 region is CASSSEGAPGVEQYF. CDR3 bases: TGTGCCAGCAGTTCCGAGGGGGCGCCCGGGGTTGAGCAGTACTTC.

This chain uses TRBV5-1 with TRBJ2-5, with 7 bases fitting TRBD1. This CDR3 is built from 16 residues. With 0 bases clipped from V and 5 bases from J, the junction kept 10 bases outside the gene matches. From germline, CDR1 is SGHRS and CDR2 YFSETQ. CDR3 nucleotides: TGCGCCAGCAGCTTGGTAGGGGGCGATGCGGCCGAGACCCAGTACTTC. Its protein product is CASSLVGGDAAETQYF.

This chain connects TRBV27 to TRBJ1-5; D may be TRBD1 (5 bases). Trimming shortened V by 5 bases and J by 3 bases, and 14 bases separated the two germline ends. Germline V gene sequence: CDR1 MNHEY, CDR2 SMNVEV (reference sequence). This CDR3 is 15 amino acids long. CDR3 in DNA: TGTGCCAGCAGTGACTCCGGGGGGAACAATCAGCCCCAGCATTTT. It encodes CASSDSGGNNQPQHF.

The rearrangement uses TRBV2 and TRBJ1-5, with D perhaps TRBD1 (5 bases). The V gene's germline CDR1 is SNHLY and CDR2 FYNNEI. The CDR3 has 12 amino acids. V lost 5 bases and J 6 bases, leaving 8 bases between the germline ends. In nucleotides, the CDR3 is TGTGCCAGCAGTTCCGGGGGTCAGCCCCAGCATTTT. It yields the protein CASSSGGQPQHF.

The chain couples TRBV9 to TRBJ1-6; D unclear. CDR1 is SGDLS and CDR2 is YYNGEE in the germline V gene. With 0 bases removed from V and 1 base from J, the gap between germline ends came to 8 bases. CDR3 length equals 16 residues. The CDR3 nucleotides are TGTGCCAGCAGCGTAGGAGGGAGGTCCTATAATTCACCCCTCCACTTT. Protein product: CASSVGGRSYNSPLHF.

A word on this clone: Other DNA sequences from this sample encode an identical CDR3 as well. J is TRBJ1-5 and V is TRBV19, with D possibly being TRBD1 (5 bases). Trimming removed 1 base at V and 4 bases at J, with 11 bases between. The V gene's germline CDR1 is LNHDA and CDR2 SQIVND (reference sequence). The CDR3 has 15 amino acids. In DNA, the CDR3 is TGTGCCAGTAGTATAGGCAGGGCGGGGAATCAGCCCCAGCATTTT. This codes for CASSIGRAGNQPQHF.

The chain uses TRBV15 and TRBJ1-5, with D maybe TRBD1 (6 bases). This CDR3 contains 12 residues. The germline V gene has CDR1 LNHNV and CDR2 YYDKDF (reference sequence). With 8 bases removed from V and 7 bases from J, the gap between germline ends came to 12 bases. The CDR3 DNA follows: TGTGCCACCGCTACAGGGTACCAGCCCCAGCATTTT. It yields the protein CATATGYQPQHF.

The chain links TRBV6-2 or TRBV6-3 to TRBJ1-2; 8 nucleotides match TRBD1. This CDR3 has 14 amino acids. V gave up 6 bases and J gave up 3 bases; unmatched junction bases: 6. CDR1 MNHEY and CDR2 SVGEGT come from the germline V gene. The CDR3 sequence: CASSWTGRDYGYTF. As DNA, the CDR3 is TGTGCCAGCAGCTGGACAGGGAGAGACTATGGCTACACCTTC.

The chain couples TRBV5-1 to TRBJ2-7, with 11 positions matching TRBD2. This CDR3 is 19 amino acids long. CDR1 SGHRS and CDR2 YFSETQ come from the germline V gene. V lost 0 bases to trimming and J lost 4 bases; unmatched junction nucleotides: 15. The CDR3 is CASSLAPSGGSTSPYEQYV. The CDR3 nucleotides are TGCGCCAGCAGCTTGGCCCCTAGCGGGGGGTCAACCTCCCCGTACGAGCAGTACGTC.

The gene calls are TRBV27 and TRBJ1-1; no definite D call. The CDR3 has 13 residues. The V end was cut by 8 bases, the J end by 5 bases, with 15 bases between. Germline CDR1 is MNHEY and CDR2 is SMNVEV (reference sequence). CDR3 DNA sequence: TGTGCCAGCTGGCATCAGGCGGGAACTGAAGCTTTCTTT. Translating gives CASWHQAGTEAFF.

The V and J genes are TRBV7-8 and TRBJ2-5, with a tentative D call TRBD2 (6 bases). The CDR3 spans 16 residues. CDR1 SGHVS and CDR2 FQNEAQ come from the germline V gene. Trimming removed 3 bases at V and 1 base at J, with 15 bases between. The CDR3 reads CASSLGTGLPQETQYF. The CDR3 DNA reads TGTGCCAGCAGCTTGGGGACTGGGCTACCCCAAGAGACCCAGTACTTC.

In DNA, the CDR3 is TGTGCCAGTAGTATAGGAGGCCAGCGGGGGTACAATGAGCAGTTCTTC. Amino acids: CASSIGGQRGYNEQFF. This chain joins TRBV19 and TRBJ2-1; 8 nucleotides agree with TRBD2. This CDR3 is 16 amino acids long. With 1 base clipped from V and 4 bases from J, the junction kept 6 bases outside the gene matches. CDR1 and CDR2 from the germline V gene are LNHDA and SQIVND (reference sequence).

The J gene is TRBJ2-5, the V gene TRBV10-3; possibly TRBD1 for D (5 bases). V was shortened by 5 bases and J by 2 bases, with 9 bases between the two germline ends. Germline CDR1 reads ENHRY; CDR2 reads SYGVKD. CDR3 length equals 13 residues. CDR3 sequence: CAISQGIQETQYF. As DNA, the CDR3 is TGTGCCATCAGTCAGGGTATTCAAGAGACCCAGTACTTC.

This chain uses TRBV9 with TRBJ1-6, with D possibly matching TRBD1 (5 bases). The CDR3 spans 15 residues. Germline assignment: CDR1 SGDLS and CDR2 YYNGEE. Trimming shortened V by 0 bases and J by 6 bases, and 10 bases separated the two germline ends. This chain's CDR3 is CASSVVGGVNSPLHF. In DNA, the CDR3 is TGTGCCAGCAGCGTAGTTGGGGGGGTTAATTCACCCCTCCACTTT.

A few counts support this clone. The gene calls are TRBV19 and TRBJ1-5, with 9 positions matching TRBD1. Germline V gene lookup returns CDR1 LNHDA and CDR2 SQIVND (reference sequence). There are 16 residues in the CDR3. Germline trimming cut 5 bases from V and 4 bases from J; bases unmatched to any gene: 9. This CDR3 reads CASSVDRGEVNQPQHF. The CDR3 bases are TGTGCCAGTAGTGTGGACAGGGGAGAGGTGAATCAGCCCCAGCATTTT.

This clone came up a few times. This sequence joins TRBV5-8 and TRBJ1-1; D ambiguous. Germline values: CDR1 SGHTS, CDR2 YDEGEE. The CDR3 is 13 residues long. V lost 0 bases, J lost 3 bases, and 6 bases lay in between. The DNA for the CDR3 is TGTGCCAGCAGCTTGGGTCCGGACACTGAAGCTTTCTTT. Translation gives CASSLGPDTEAFF. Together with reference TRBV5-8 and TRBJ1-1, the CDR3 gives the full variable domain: EAGVTQSPTHLIKTRGQQATLRCSPISGHTSVYWYQQALGLGLQFLLWYDEGEERNRGNFPPRFSGRQFPNYSSELNVNALELEDSALYLCASSLGPDTEAFFGQGTRLTVV.

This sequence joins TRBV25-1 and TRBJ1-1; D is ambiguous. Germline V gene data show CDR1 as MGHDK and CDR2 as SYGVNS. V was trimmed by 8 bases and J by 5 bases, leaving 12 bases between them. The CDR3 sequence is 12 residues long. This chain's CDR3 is CASGPVGTEAFF. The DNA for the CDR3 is TGTGCCAGCGGTCCCGTCGGGACTGAAGCTTTCTTT.

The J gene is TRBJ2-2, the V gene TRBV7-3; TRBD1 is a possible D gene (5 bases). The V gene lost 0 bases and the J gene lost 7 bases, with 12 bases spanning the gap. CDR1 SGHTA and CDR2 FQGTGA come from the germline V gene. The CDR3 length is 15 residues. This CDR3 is CASSLTFRASGELFF. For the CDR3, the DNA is TGTGCCAGCAGCTTAACGTTCAGGGCGAGCGGGGAGCTGTTTTTT.

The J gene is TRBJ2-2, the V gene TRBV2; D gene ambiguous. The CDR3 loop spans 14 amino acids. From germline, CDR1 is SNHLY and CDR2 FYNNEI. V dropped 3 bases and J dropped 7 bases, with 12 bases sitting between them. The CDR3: CASSEVQASGELFF. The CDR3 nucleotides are TGTGCCAGCAGTGAGGTGCAGGCAAGCGGGGAGCTGTTTTTT.

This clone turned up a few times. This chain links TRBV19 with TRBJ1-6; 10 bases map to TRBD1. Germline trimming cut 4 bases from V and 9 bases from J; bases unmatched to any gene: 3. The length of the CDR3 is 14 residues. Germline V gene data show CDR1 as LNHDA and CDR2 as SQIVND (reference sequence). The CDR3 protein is CASSTGQGISPLHF. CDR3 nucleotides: TGTGCCAGTAGTACGGGACAGGGGATTTCACCCCTCCACTTT.

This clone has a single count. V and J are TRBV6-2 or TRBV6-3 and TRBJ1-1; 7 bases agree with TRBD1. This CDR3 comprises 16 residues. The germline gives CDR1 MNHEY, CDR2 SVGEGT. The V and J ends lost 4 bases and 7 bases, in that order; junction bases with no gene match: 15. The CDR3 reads CASSSEQGSLAIEAFF. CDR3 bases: TGTGCCAGCAGTTCGGAACAGGGGAGCCTGGCCATTGAAGCTTTCTTT.

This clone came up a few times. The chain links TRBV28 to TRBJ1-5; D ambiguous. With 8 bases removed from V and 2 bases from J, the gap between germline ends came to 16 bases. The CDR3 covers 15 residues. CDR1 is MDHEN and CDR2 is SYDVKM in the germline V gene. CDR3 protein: CASFPPGNGNQPQHF. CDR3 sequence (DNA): TGTGCCAGCTTCCCACCGGGGAACGGCAATCAGCCCCAGCATTTT.